There are many counts of the clone carrying this TCR beta chain. Germline-derived CDR1 and CDR2 are SNHLY and FYNNEI. The V and J ends lost 6 bases and 4 bases, in that order; junction bases with no gene match: 0. CDR3 length: 13 amino acids. RNA transcripts yielded amplified TCR beta CDR3 regions. RT-PCR in the first round (using the HTBI primer set) targeted the TCR CDR3. TCRdb reanalysed the multiplex PCR reads using MiXCR and keeps one entry per CDR3 protein. The data show 150,000 to 200,000 distinct CDR3 sequences, 17% seen once. This specimen belongs to a study of T cells in Graves' hyperthyroidism and ophthalmopathy. Stable Graves' hyperthyroidism meant no ophthalmopathy progression within 18 months. Investigators excluded patients with uncontrolled infection, other autoimmune disease, pregnancy or lactation.

The origin of this receptor is a woman aged 45-65 years with Graves' hyperthyroidism. V usage is TRBV2 and J usage is TRBJ1-1; 12 bases agree with TRBD1. The sequenced material came from blood. CDR3 amino acids: CASRGQGATEAFF. In DNA form, the CDR3 reads TGTGCCAGCAGGGGACAGGGGGCCACTGAAGCTTTCTTT.